This T cell receptor beta chain appears in the sequencing data of a study of cytomegalovirus exposure and HLA in healthy donors. Findings of the study overall: Beyond CMV serostatus, there was no information to go on about immune exposure.

Germline lookup yields CDR1 SQVTM and CDR2 ANQGSEA. The CDR3 runs 15 residues. With V trimmed by 4 bases and J by 4 bases, 10 bases remained unmatched. This clone was seen a single time. The target antigen is unknown. PCR used 60 Vbeta primers and 13 Jbeta primers. The method was immunoSEQ multiplex PCR; TCRdb's version includes in-frame clones alone and lacks a portion of them. The table shows over 200,000 clones, with 85% occurring only once. The specimen was PBMCs. This sequence originates from a human donor in good health. The chain couples TRBV29-1 to TRBJ2-3; 8 nucleotides agree with TRBD2. The CDR3 coding sequence is TGCAGCGTTGCCCGGGGGGCGGGAGGCGCAGATACGCAGTATTTT. This translates into CSVARGAGGADTQYF.